These 20 T cell receptor beta chains originate from one sample sequenced in a study of cytomegalovirus exposure and HLA in healthy donors. Researchers ran the PCR with 60 Vbeta and 13 Jbeta primers. Some clones are missing from TCRdb's copy, which holds only in-frame ones; the method was immunoSEQ multiplex PCR. In total, the table holds 180,000 or so clones. Sequences were obtained from PBMCs. These TCRs come from a woman between 18 and 30 years old in good health and CMV-seropositive.

This chain links TRBV7-6 with TRBJ2-1; the D is unclear. CDR1 is SGHVS and CDR2 is FNYEAQ in the germline V gene. V lost 0 bases and J lost 6, with 12 bases in between. The CDR3 loop spans 15 amino acids. This chain's CDR3 is CASSLALGLTNEQFF. CDR3 sequence (DNA): TGTGCCAGCAGCTTAGCGCTCGGGTTAACCAATGAGCAGTTCTTC.

The J gene is TRBJ2-5, the V gene TRBV7-2; TRBD1 matches 8 bases. Losses at the gene ends were 8 bases for V and 7 bases for J; bases not matched to a gene: 12. The CDR3 covers 14 residues. CDR1 and CDR2 (germline): SGHTA, FQGNSA. The CDR3 here is CASGGQGAYGTQYF. The CDR3 region has the DNA TGTGCCAGCGGTGGTCAGGGGGCGTACGGGACCCAGTACTTC.

V and J are TRBV11-3 and TRBJ2-5, with 10 bases fitting TRBD2. Unmatched junction bases numbered 7, after V lost 1 base and J lost 2 bases. Germline-derived CDR1 and CDR2 are SGHNT and YENEEA. This CDR3 region has 17 residues. The CDR3 spells CASSLARLTSGQETQYF. The CDR3 region has the DNA TGTGCCAGCAGCTTAGCACGCTTGACTAGCGGGCAAGAGACCCAGTACTTC. The full variable domain, completed using reference TRBV11-3 and TRBJ2-5, is EAGVVQSPRYKIIEKKQPVAFWCNPISGHNTLYWYLQNLGQGPELLIRYENEEAVDDSQLPKDRFSAERLKGVDSTLKIQPAELGDSAVYLCASSLARLTSGQETQYFGPGTRLLVL.

The V gene is TRBV30, the J gene TRBJ1-2, with D possibly being TRBD1 (6 bases). The CDR3 is 11 residues long. Germline-derived CDR1 and CDR2 are GTSNPN and SVGIG (reference sequence). V gave up 7 bases and J gave up 4 bases, with 10 bases separating them. The chain's CDR3 is CASDRGYGYTF. DNA of the CDR3: TGTGCCTCGGACAGAGGCTATGGCTACACCTTC.

The chain couples TRBV5-4 to TRBJ1-1; D remains unclear. This CDR3 has 13 amino acids. V lost 4 bases to trimming and J lost 1 base, with 8 bases between them. Germline V gives CDR1 SGHNT, CDR2 YYREEE (reference sequence). In nucleotides, the CDR3 is TGTGCCAGCAGCGCCGCTACGAACACTGAAGCTTTCTTT. This gives the protein CASSAATNTEAFF.

The chain joins TRBV7-3 to TRBJ2-1; D remains ambiguous. The CDR3 covers 14 residues. V was clipped by 4 bases and J by 4 bases, with 11 bases between them. CDR1 and CDR2 (germline): SGHTA, FQGTGA. This CDR3 reads CASSSPTRYNEQFF. CDR3 coding DNA: TGTGCCAGCAGCTCCCCAACACGATACAATGAGCAGTTCTTC. Full variable domain (remainder filled in from reference TRBV7-3 and TRBJ2-1): GAGVSQTPSNKVTEKGKYVELRCDPISGHTALYWYRQSLGQGPEFLIYFQGTGAADDSGLPNDRFFAVRPEGSVSTLKIQRTERGDSAVYLCASSSPTRYNEQFFGPGTRLTVL.

CDR3 in DNA: TGCGCCAGCAGCCAGGGGAGGGCGGGGGCTAATGAAAAACTGTTTTTT. This codes for CASSQGRAGANEKLFF. The chain recombines TRBV4-1 with TRBJ1-4; a weak D match, TRBD1 (5 bases). The CDR3 length is 16 residues. The V gene's germline CDR1 is MGHRA and CDR2 YSYEKL. Trimming took off 3 bases at V and 3 bases at J, with 14 bases between the two ends.

The chain links TRBV6-5 to TRBJ1-2, with 11 bases lining up with TRBD1. Looked up from germline, CDR1 is MNHEY and CDR2 is SVGAGI. After removal of 7 bases from V and 8 bases from J, the junction contained 6 bases not matched to a gene. The CDR3 is 13 amino acids. In nucleotides, the CDR3 is TGTGCCAGCACCTGGACAGGGGGCCTGGGCTACACCTTC. This encodes CASTWTGGLGYTF.

The chain employs TRBV6-1 and TRBJ1-6; unclear D gene. This CDR3 region has 14 residues. Germline V gene data show CDR1 as MNHNS and CDR2 as SASEGT. Trimming stripped 5 bases from V and 10 bases from J, with 15 bases between. CDR3 in amino acids: CASSTDIKSSPLHF. CDR3 nucleotides: TGTGCCAGCAGTACAGACATTAAGTCGTCACCCCTCCACTTT.

The J gene is TRBJ1-2, the V gene TRBV7-9; D may be TRBD1 (5 bases). Trimming pared 4 bases from V and 2 bases from J, leaving 17 bases between. CDR1 is SEHNR and CDR2 is FQNEAQ in the germline V gene (reference sequence). This CDR3 region has 16 residues. CDR3 in amino acids: CASSSGHITRNYGYTF. CDR3 sequence (DNA): TGTGCCAGCAGCTCCGGACACATTACTCGGAACTATGGCTACACCTTC. Variable domain in full (rest from reference TRBV7-9 and TRBJ1-2): DTGVSQNPRHKITKRGQNVTFRCDPISEHNRLYWYRQTLGQGPEFLTYFQNEAQLEKSRLLSDRFSAERPKGSFSTLEIQRTEQGDSAMYLCASSSGHITRNYGYTFGSGTRLTVV.

This rearrangement joins TRBV10-3 to TRBJ1-2, with D hard to call. V was cut by 4 bases and J by 4 bases, with 13 bases left in between. CDR1 is ENHRY, CDR2 SYGVKD, per germline. The CDR3 runs to 14 residues. DNA for the CDR3: TGTGCCATCAGTGCCCCGGTTAACCCCTATGGCTACACCTTC. This encodes CAISAPVNPYGYTF.

The rearrangement uses TRBV19 and TRBJ2-2; unclear D gene. The V and J ends lost 2 bases and 5 bases respectively, with 9 bases between them. Germline V lookup: CDR1 LNHDA, CDR2 SQIVND (reference sequence). The CDR3 has 14 residues. The CDR3 DNA reads TGTGCCAGTAGTATATCCAGGTCGACCGGGGAGCTGTTTTTT. As protein: CASSISRSTGELFF.

V is TRBV10-3 and J is TRBJ2-7; 13 bases are shared with TRBD2. Looked up from germline, CDR1 is ENHRY and CDR2 is SYGVKD. CDR3 length equals 14 residues. V dropped 7 bases and J dropped 7; count of bases not matched to a gene: 7. Here the CDR3 reads CAITPGLAGQEQYF. As DNA, the CDR3 is TGTGCCATCACCCCGGGACTAGCGGGACAGGAGCAGTACTTC.

This chain connects TRBV7-4 to TRBJ2-7, with 13 bases fitting TRBD2. Germline V CDR1 and CDR2: SGHVT, SQSDAQ. The CDR3 covers 21 residues. The J segment lost 1 base and the V segment lost 5 bases, leaving 20 bases of the junction unmatched. CDR3 loop: CASSTTSGRSAILPASYEQYF. CDR3 bases: TGTGCCAGCAGCACGACTAGCGGGAGGTCTGCTATTCTTCCCGCGTCCTACGAGCAGTACTTC.

The genes are TRBV4-2 and TRBJ2-7, with 9 bases matching TRBD2. The CDR3 is made up of 15 amino acids. Unmatched junction bases numbered 2, after V lost 1 base and J lost 1 base. From germline, CDR1 is LGHNA and CDR2 YNFKEQ. The CDR3 loop is CASSQVAGESYEQYF. In nucleotides, the CDR3 is TGTGCCAGCAGCCAAGTAGCGGGGGAATCCTACGAGCAGTACTTC.

This rearrangement joins TRBV5-1 to TRBJ2-3; possible D gene TRBD2, 5 bases. Trimming stripped 4 bases from V and 6 bases from J, with 24 bases between. CDR3 size: 17 residues. CDR1 and CDR2 from the germline V gene are SGHRS and YFSETQ. CDR3 sequence: CASSPTILVGGSDTQYF. DNA of the CDR3: TGCGCCAGCAGCCCCACGATACTAGTCGGTGGTTCGGATACGCAGTATTTT.

The genes are TRBV30 and TRBJ1-6; D is unclear. CDR3 size: 14 residues. Germline V lookup: CDR1 GTSNPN, CDR2 SVGIG (reference sequence). The V end lost 0 bases, the J end lost 6 bases, and 9 bases lay between the germline ends. CDR3 protein: CAWSVTRFNSPLHF. CDR3 DNA sequence: TGTGCCTGGAGTGTAACCCGGTTTAATTCACCCCTCCACTTT.

The chain recombines TRBV7-2 with TRBJ1-2; D may be TRBD1 (5 bases). This CDR3 has 15 amino acids. Trimming stripped 5 bases from V and 1 base from J, with 14 bases between. The germline V gene has CDR1 SGHTA and CDR2 FQGNSA. In DNA form, the CDR3 reads TGTGCCAGCAGCCTCCGGGGGGGATTTAACTATGGCTACACCTTC. Translating gives CASSLRGGFNYGYTF.

The V and J genes are TRBV9 and TRBJ2-7, with 12 bases matching TRBD2. CDR1 SGDLS and CDR2 YYNGEE come from the germline V gene. V shed 4 bases, J shed 6 bases, and the junction held 11 bases outside the gene matches. The CDR3 contains 16 residues. The CDR3 loop is CASSSSLAGGPGEQYF. The CDR3 bases are TGTGCCAGCAGCTCTTCCCTAGCGGGAGGGCCCGGCGAGCAGTACTTC.

The CDR3 DNA reads TGTGCCAGCTCACCTGCAGGGGGTACTGGAAACACCATATATTTT. This sequence encodes CASSPAGGTGNTIYF. The chain combines TRBV18 with TRBJ1-3, with 7 bases that match TRBD1. After removal of 3 bases from V and 2 bases from J, the junction contained 4 bases not matched to a gene. The CDR3 has 15 amino acids. Germline V gene data show CDR1 as KGHSH and CDR2 as LQKENI.